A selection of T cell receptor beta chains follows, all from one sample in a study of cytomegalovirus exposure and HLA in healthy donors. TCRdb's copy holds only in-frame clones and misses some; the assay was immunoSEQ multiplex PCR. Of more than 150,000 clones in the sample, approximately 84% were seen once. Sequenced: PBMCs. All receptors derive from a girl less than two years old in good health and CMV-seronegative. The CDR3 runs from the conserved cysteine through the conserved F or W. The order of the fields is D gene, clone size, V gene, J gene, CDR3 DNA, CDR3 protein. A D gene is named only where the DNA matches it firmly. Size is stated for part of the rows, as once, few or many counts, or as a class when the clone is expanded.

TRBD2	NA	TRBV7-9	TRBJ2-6	TGTGCCAGCAGGTCCGGACTAGCCGATGGGGCCAACGTCCTGACTTTC	CASRSGLADGANVLTF
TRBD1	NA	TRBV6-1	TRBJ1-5	TGTGCCAGGGGACAGGGAACGGGGTCGCATTTT	CARGQGTGSHF
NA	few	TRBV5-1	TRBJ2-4	TGCGCCAGCAGCTTGCGGGCAGGAGGGATGGACAAAAACATTCAGTACTTC	CASSLRAGGMDKNIQYF
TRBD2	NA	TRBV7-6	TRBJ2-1	TGTGCCAGCACCATGCTTGGCCCTCATAGCGGGAGATCATACAATGAGCAGTTCTTC	CASTMLGPHSGRSYNEQFF
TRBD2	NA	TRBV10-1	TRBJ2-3	TGCGCCAGCAGTCAAAGCGGGGGGGCGGAAGATACGCAGTATTTT	CASSQSGGAEDTQYF
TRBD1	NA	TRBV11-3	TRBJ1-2	TGTGCCAGCAGCTTAGATCAGGTTAGGGACAGGGCGTCGGCGATCTATGGCTACACCTTC	CASSLDQVRDRASAIYGYTF
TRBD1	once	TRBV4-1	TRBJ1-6	TGCGCCAGCAGCCCAGGACAGGGGAGAAATTCACCCCTCCACTTT	CASSPGQGRNSPLHF
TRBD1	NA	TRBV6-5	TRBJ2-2	TGTGCCAGAAACAGGGGGCGGAGTAGGGGGGAGCTGTTTTTT	CARNRGRSRGELFF
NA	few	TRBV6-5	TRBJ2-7	TGTGCCAGCAGTTACTCGTTGGACAGACCCTACGAGCAGTACTTC	CASSYSLDRPYEQYF
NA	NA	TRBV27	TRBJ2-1	TGTGCCAGCAGTTTGACCCCGGGGGATGAGCAGTTCTTC	CASSLTPGDEQFF
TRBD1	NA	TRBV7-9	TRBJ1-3	TGTGCCAGCAGCACCTCGACAGGGGGTGGAAACACCATATATTTT	CASSTSTGGGNTIYF
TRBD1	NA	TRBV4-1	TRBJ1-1	TGCGCCAGCAGATTAGACAGGGGAAGAGACACTGAAGCTTTCTTT	CASRLDRGRDTEAFF
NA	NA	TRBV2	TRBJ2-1	TGTGCCAGCAGTGAAGCGGGGACCAGGGGGGTCAAGTTCTTC	CASSEAGTRGVKFF
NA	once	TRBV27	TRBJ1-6	TGTGCCAGCAGTTTATCGCGGAATTCACCCCTCCACTTT	CASSLSRNSPLHF
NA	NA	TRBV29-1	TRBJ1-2	TGCAGCGTTGAAGATGCACACCTAGCGGGCTACACCTTC	CSVEDAHLAGYTF
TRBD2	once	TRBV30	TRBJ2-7	TGTGCCTGGAGTCCTGGGGAGGGCTGGGGCTACGAGCAGTACTTC	CAWSPGEGWGYEQYF
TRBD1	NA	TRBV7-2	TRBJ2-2	TGTGCCAGCAGCCGAACCGGGACAGGGGGATCCACCGGGGAGCTGTTTTTT	CASSRTGTGGSTGELFF
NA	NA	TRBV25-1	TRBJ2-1	TGTGCCAGCAGTGAATCTCTAGGCTCCTACAATGAGCAGTTCTTC	CASSESLGSYNEQFF
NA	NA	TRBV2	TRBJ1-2	TGTGCCAGCAGTGAAACGCCAGGGATTCTCTATGGCTACACCTTC	CASSETPGILYGYTF
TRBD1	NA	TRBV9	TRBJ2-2	TGTGCCAGCAGCCAGAACACGGGACAGGGGGCTGCGAACACCGGGGAGCTGTTTTTT	CASSQNTGQGAANTGELFF
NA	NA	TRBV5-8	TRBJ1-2	TGTGCCAGCACCAGGCCATTCTATGGCTACACCTTC	CASTRPFYGYTF
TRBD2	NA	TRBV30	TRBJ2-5	TGTGCCTGGAGGAGGGGACTAAAAGAGACCCAGTACTTC	CAWRRGLKETQYF
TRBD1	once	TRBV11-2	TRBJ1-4	TGTGCCAGCAGCTTAGATCTACCAGGGGGTGGAGAAAAACTGTTTTTT	CASSLDLPGGGEKLFF
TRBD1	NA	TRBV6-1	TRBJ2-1	TGTGCCAGCAATCCCGGGACAGGGGTCTACAATGAGCAGTTCTTC	CASNPGTGVYNEQFF
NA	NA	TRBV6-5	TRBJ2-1	TGTGCCAGCAGTTACAATCCGGGGGCCTACAATGAGCAGTTCTTC	CASSYNPGAYNEQFF
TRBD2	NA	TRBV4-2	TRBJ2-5	TGTGCCAGCAGCCAAGGTGGGGGGGTAGGCGGGACCCAGTACTTC	CASSQGGGVGGTQYF
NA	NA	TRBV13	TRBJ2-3	TGTGCCAGCAGCGATTTCCTATCCACAGATACGCAGTATTTT	CASSDFLSTDTQYF